One sample yielded the 22 T cell receptor beta chains listed below, sequenced in a study of blood T cell repertoires in COVID-19. The protocol was immunoSEQ multiplex PCR, while the TCRdb copy is restricted to in-frame clones and leaves out a portion. The data show approximately 65,000 clones, 70% to 90% seen once. The specimen was peripheral blood. These receptors were obtained from a man aged 45-60 years with acute or convalescent COVID-19.

The V gene is TRBV27, the J gene TRBJ1-3; D not certain. The V gene's germline CDR1 is MNHEY and CDR2 SMNVEV (reference sequence). V was cut by 1 base and J by 3 bases, with 4 bases left in between. This CDR3 is 13 amino acids long. The CDR3 nucleotides are TGTGCCAGCAGTTTATTCTTTGGAAACACCATATATTTT. Translated: CASSLFFGNTIYF.

This chain uses TRBV27 with TRBJ1-2; TRBD1 aligns across 11 bases. This CDR3 comprises 14 residues. After removal of 6 bases from V and 5 bases from J, the junction contained 5 bases not matched to a gene. Germline V lookup: CDR1 MNHEY, CDR2 SMNVEV (reference sequence). The CDR3 is CASSFRDRGYGYTF. CDR3 sequence (DNA): TGTGCCAGCAGCTTCAGGGACAGGGGGTATGGCTACACCTTC.

The chain is built from TRBV28 and TRBJ1-4; 7 nucleotides agree with TRBD1. In germline, CDR1 is MDHEN, CDR2 SYDVKM. The CDR3 has 14 amino acids. J was trimmed by 7 bases and V by 6 bases; bases with no gene match: 8. The CDR3 DNA sequence: TGTGCCAGCAGGTTCAGGGGGATGGGTGAAAAACTGTTTTTT. Protein product: CASRFRGMGEKLFF.

The sample holds one count of this clone. This chain joins TRBV14 and TRBJ2-2, with D possibly being TRBD1 (7 bases). Deletions cut 0 bases from V and 5 bases from J, with 13 bases between. The CDR3 spans 16 residues. From germline, CDR1 is SGHDN and CDR2 FVKESK. In DNA form, the CDR3 reads TGTGCCAGCAGCCAAGAAGGGCAGGGGGGAACCGGGGAGCTGTTTTTT. This encodes CASSQEGQGGTGELFF.

The V call is TRBV12-3 or TRBV12-4, the J call TRBJ1-1, with 7 bases lining up with TRBD1. CDR3 length: 11 residues. J was trimmed by 14 bases and V by 4 bases; bases with no gene match: 7. The CDR3 loop is CASSYGQATFF. CDR3 sequence (DNA): TGTGCCAGCAGTTACGGACAGGCCACCTTCTTT.

V is TRBV27 and J is TRBJ1-2, with D maybe TRBD1 (5 bases). Germline-derived CDR1 and CDR2 are MNHEY and SMNVEV (reference sequence). The CDR3 totals 15 residues. V lost 8 bases and J 4 bases, leaving 20 bases between the germline ends. Here the CDR3 DNA reads TGTGCCAGCTTCACTACTGCGGGGACCGTCTATGGCTACACCTTC. Protein: CASFTTAGTVYGYTF.

This clone was seen a single time. This chain uses TRBV5-1 with TRBJ2-3, with 12 bases aligning to TRBD2. Trimming at V came to 4 bases and at J to 5 bases, leaving 5 bases not matched to a gene. The CDR3 loop spans 15 amino acids. Germline CDR1 and CDR2: SGHRS and YFSETQ. For the CDR3, the DNA is TGCGCCAGCAGCGAGCTAGCGGGAGGGGAAGATACGCAGTATTTT. Translated: CASSELAGGEDTQYF.

This chain joins TRBV6-5 and TRBJ2-2; TRBD2 is a possible D gene (6 bases). V lost 5 bases to trimming and J lost 0 bases, with 10 bases between them. Looked up from germline, CDR1 is MNHEY and CDR2 is SVGAGI. CDR3 length: 15 amino acids. The CDR3 sequence is CASSQTSANTGELFF. In nucleotides, the CDR3 is TGTGCCAGCAGTCAGACTAGTGCGAACACCGGGGAGCTGTTTTTT.

The DNA for the CDR3 is TGTGCCAGCTCAGGCGGGATCGGTAATGAGCAGTTCTTC. Translated, it gives CASSGGIGNEQFF. This chain joins TRBV18 and TRBJ2-1; TRBD2 might be the D (6 bases). V dropped 5 bases and J dropped 7 bases, with 12 bases sitting between them. This CDR3 region has 13 residues. CDR1 KGHSH and CDR2 LQKENI come from the germline V gene.

This clone was counted once. J is TRBJ2-7 and V is TRBV9, with 10 nucleotides matching TRBD2. The CDR3 sequence is 15 residues long. V dropped 3 bases and J dropped 3; count of bases not matched to a gene: 6. Germline lookup yields CDR1 SGDLS and CDR2 YYNGEE. The CDR3 region is CASSALAGGLYEQYF. The DNA of the CDR3 is TGTGCCAGCAGCGCCTTAGCGGGGGGCCTCTACGAGCAGTACTTC.

The J gene is TRBJ2-7, the V gene TRBV27; D uncertain. V was shortened by 0 bases and J by 3 bases, with 18 bases between the two germline ends. The germline V gene has CDR1 MNHEY and CDR2 SMNVEV (reference sequence). CDR3 size: 17 residues. The CDR3 nucleotides read TGTGCCAGCAGTTTATCCCCTCTTCCCAGGTACGGCTACGAGCAGTACTTC. Protein sequence: CASSLSPLPRYGYEQYF.

The J gene is TRBJ2-1, the V gene TRBV19; TRBD2 matches at 15 bases. The CDR3 contains 18 residues. J gave up 2 bases and V 7 bases, and 9 bases lay outside the gene matches. CDR1 is LNHDA, CDR2 SQIVND, per germline (reference sequence). Here the CDR3 reads CASTPGLAGGTTYNEQFF. The CDR3 nucleotides read TGTGCCAGTACGCCGGGACTAGCGGGGGGAACAACCTACAATGAGCAGTTCTTC.

This clone is a singleton in its sample. CDR3 amino acids: CASSLVGGGYTF. The CDR3 coding sequence is TGTGCCAGCAGCTTAGTAGGGGGTGGCTACACCTTC. The chain couples TRBV7-6 to TRBJ1-2; tentative D call: TRBD1 (6 bases). This CDR3 region has 12 residues. V lost 1 base and J 7 bases, leaving 7 bases between the germline ends. Germline V lookup: CDR1 SGHVS, CDR2 FNYEAQ.

V is TRBV9 and J is TRBJ2-1; 11 nucleotides line up with TRBD1. This CDR3 contains 16 residues. Germline V gives CDR1 SGDLS, CDR2 YYNGEE. Losses at the gene ends were 4 bases for V and 8 bases for J; bases not matched to a gene: 11. CDR3 in DNA: TGTGCCAGCAGCCCCCAGGGACAGGGGGGTTGGGATGAGCAGTTCTTC. This sequence encodes CASSPQGQGGWDEQFF.

The chain is built from TRBV27 and TRBJ2-6, with TRBD1 identical over 9 bases. Germline V gene lookup returns CDR1 MNHEY and CDR2 SMNVEV (reference sequence). This CDR3 region has 18 residues. Germline trimming cut 6 bases from V and 0 bases from J; bases unmatched to any gene: 9. The CDR3 protein is CASSPWTGDSSGANVLTF. The CDR3 DNA follows: TGTGCCAGCAGCCCATGGACAGGGGATAGCTCTGGGGCCAACGTCCTGACTTTC.

The genes are TRBV15 and TRBJ2-7, with D uncertain. The length of the CDR3 is 13 residues. V was pared by 5 bases and J by 0 bases, with 8 bases between. Germline V CDR1 and CDR2: LNHNV, YYDKDF (reference sequence). The CDR3 reads CATSSLLSYEQYF. The DNA for the CDR3 is TGTGCCACCAGCTCGTTACTCTCCTACGAGCAGTACTTC. Full variable domain (outside the CDR3, taken from reference TRBV15 and TRBJ2-7): DAMVIQNPRYQVTQFGKPVTLSCSQTLNHNVMYWYQQKSSQAPKLLFHYYDKDFNNEADTPDNFQSRRPNTSFCFLDIRSPGLGDTAMYLCATSSLLSYEQYFGPGTRLTVT.

The chain carries TRBV30 and TRBJ1-1; 7 nucleotides match TRBD1. Per germline, CDR1 GTSNPN and CDR2 SVGIG (reference sequence). V shed 8 bases and J 6 bases; nucleotides not matched to a gene: 9. This CDR3 region has 12 residues. The CDR3 nucleotides read TGTGCCCATGCCTGGCAGGGGGCTGAAGCTTTCTTT. This codes for CAHAWQGAEAFF.

The rearrangement uses TRBV5-1 and TRBJ1-6; D possibly corresponds to TRBD1 (5 bases). In germline, CDR1 is SGHRS, CDR2 YFSETQ. The CDR3 loop spans 14 amino acids. V gave up 0 bases and J gave up 10 bases, with 11 bases separating them. The CDR3 coding sequence is TGCGCCAGCAGCTTGGGACAGTCGACATCACCCCTCCACTTT. Protein: CASSLGQSTSPLHF.

In nucleotides, the CDR3 is TGTGCCAGCAGCGGGAGTGAAAAACTGTTTTTT. Residues: CASSGSEKLFF. The chain is built from TRBV6-2 or TRBV6-3 and TRBJ1-4, with D hard to call. The CDR3 is 11 residues long. With 6 bases removed from V and 7 bases from J, the gap between germline ends came to 6 bases. Germline V gene sequence: CDR1 MNHEY, CDR2 SVGEGT.

The chain uses TRBV7-3 and TRBJ2-3; 16 bases map to TRBD2. This CDR3 is built from 21 residues. The V and J ends lost 5 bases and 1 base, in that order; junction bases with no gene match: 15. Germline-derived CDR1 and CDR2 are SGHTA and FQGTGA. CDR3 residues: CASSPGGPGLAGGRGTDTQYF. The CDR3 nucleotides read TGTGCCAGCAGCCCTGGGGGGCCGGGACTAGCGGGAGGGCGGGGCACAGATACGCAGTATTTT.

The gene calls are TRBV30 and TRBJ2-7; D is perhaps TRBD2 (6 bases). The tail of the sequence fits TRBJ2-1 better, so the J call may be wrong. Germline V lookup: CDR1 GTSNPN, CDR2 SVGIG (reference sequence). The CDR3 is 13 residues long. DNA for the CDR3: TGTGCCTGGAGTGTGGACTATTTATACGAGCAGTTCTTC. Translated, it gives CAWSVDYLYEQFF.

The chain recombines TRBV7-9 with TRBJ1-1, with TRBD1 matching over 8 bases. The CDR3 totals 15 residues. V was pared by 3 bases and J by 5 bases, with 8 bases of the junction left unmatched. In germline, CDR1 is SEHNR, CDR2 FQNEAQ (reference sequence). CDR3 residues: CASSFLGQGLTEAFF. CDR3 bases: TGTGCCAGCAGCTTCCTTGGACAGGGATTAACTGAAGCTTTCTTT.